This entry features one T cell receptor beta chain sequence. Its specificity is unknown. This CDR3 is 15 amino acids long. J gave up 6 bases and V 6 bases, and 9 bases lay outside the gene matches. Germline-derived CDR1 and CDR2 are MNHEY and SVGAGI. The data were obtained in a study of cytomegalovirus exposure and HLA in healthy donors. Study-level information: One earlier analysis, a look at roughly 180 million T cells, found some 120 million unique TCR beta sequences.

Study conclusions and caveats: Cytomegalovirus association was assigned to approximately 160 TCR beta chains.

The PCR made use of 60 Vbeta and 13 Jbeta primers. Sequencing was performed with immunoSEQ multiplex PCR; in TCRdb, only in-frame clones are kept and a portion is missing. The sample has roughly 150,000 clones; 80% are singletons. J is TRBJ1-5 and V is TRBV6-5; TRBD1 aligns across 9 bases. The clonotype comes from a young man in good health and CMV-seronegative. The sample was PBMCs. As DNA, the CDR3 is TGTGCCAGCAGACTGGACAGGGGAAAAGGTCAGCCCCAGCATTTT. The encoded protein is CASRLDRGKGQPQHF.